This T cell receptor (beta chain) was sequenced for a study of molecular identifiers for immune sequencing clone quantification. Study-level points and caveats: Underestimation of highly expanded clone sizes could arise where identical TCR molecules share a barcode. Clones that exceeded 20 RNA copies held over 99% of effector molecules, yet under 1% in naive cells.

Each CDR3 protein is one row after TCRdb ran MiXCR on the PCR reads. The repertoire holds roughly 630,000 distinct CDR3 sequences, with about 25% as singletons. CDR1 is MNHEY and CDR2 is SVGAGI in the germline V gene. The CDR3 has 15 residues. The V end lost 0 bases, the J end lost 3 bases, and 12 bases lay between the germline ends. This clonotype was counted many times. Antigen unknown. Naive CD8 T cells were FACS-sorted by CD8+CD4-CCR7+CD45RA+ markers. This rearrangement joins TRBV6-5 to TRBJ2-7, with D unresolved. The sample comprised naive CD8+ T cells from blood, with Jurkat cell RNA spiked in. Subset meaning: FACS-sorted CD8+CD4-CCR7+CD45RA+ naive T cells. The TCR originated in a human donor in good health. Some libraries in this study had Jurkat cell RNA spiked in. The CDR3 DNA is TGTGCCAGCAGTTACTCGCAGGCAGACCACTACGAGCAGTACTTC. This sequence encodes CASSYSQADHYEQYF.